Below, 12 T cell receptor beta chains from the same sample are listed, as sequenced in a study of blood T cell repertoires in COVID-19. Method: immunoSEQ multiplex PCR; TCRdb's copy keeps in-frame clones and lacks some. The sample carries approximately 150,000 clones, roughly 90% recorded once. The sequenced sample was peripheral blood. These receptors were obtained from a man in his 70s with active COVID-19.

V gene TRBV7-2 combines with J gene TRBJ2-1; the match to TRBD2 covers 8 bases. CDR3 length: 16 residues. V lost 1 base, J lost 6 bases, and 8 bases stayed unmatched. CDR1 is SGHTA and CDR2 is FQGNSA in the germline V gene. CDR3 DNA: TGTGCCAGCAGCTTAGGAAGCGGGAGACCGGTCAATGAGCAGTTCTTC. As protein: CASSLGSGRPVNEQFF.

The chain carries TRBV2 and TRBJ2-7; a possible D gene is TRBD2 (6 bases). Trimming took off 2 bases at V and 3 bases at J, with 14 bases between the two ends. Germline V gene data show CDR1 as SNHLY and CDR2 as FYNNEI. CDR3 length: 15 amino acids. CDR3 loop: CASSEWGGTGYEQYF. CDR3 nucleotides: TGTGCCAGCAGTGAATGGGGCGGGACCGGCTACGAGCAGTACTTC.

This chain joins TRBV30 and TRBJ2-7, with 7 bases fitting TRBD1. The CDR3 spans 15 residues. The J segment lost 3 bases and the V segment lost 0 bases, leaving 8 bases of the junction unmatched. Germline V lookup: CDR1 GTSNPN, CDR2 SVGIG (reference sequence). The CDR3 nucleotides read TGTGCCTGGAGTGTACTATCCGGGACAGTCTACGAGCAGTACTTC. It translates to CAWSVLSGTVYEQYF.

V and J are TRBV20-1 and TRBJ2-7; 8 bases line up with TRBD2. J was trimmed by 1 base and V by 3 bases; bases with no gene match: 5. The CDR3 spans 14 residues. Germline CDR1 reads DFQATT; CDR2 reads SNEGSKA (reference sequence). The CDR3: CSASRIAGSYEQYF. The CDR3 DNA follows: TGCAGTGCTAGTCGAATAGCGGGATCCTACGAGCAGTACTTC.

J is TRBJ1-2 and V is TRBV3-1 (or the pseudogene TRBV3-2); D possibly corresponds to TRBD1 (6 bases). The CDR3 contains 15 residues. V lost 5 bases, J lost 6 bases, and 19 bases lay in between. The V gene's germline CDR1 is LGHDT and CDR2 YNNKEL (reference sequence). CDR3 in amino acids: CASSLGTRGEDGYTF. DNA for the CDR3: TGTGCCAGCAGCTTAGGGACACGGGGCGAGGATGGCTACACCTTC.

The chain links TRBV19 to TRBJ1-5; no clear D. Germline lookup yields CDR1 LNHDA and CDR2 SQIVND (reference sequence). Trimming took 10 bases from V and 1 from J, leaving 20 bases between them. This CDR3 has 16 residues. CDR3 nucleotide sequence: TGTGCCACCGGCCTGGAGAGAGGGCAGAGCAATCAGCCCCAGCATTTT. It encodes CATGLERGQSNQPQHF.

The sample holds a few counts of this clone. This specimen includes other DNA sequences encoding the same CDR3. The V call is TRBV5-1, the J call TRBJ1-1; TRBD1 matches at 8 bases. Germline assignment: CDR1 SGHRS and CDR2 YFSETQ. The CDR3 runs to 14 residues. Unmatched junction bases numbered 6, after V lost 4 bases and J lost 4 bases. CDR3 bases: TGCGCCAGCAGCCCTCAGGGGGCGAGCACTGAAGCTTTCTTT. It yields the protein CASSPQGASTEAFF.

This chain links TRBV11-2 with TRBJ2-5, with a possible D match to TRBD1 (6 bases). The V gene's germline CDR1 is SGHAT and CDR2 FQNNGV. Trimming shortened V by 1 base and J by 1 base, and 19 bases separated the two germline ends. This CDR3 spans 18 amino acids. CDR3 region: CASSLGGVQGWGQETQYF. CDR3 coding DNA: TGTGCCAGCAGCTTAGGAGGTGTACAGGGCTGGGGCCAAGAGACCCAGTACTTC.

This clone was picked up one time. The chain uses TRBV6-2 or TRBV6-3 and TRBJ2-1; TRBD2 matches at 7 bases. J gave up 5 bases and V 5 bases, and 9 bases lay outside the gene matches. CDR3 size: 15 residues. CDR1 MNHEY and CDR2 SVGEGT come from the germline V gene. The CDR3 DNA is TGTGCCAGCAGTCGCCCTAGCGGAATGAACAATGAGCAGTTCTTC. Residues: CASSRPSGMNNEQFF.

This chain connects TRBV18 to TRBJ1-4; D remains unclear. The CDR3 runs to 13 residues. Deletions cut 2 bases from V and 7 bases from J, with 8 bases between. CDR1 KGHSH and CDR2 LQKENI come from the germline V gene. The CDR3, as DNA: TGTGCCAGCTCACCAGGAGTAGGTGAAAAACTGTTTTTT. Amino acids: CASSPGVGEKLFF.

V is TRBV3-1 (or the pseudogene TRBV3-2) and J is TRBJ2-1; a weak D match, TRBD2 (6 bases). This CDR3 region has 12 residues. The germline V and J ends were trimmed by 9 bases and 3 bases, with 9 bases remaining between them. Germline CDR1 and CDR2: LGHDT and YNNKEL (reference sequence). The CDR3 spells CASRDFYNEQFF. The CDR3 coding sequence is TGTGCCAGTAGGGACTTCTACAATGAGCAGTTCTTC.

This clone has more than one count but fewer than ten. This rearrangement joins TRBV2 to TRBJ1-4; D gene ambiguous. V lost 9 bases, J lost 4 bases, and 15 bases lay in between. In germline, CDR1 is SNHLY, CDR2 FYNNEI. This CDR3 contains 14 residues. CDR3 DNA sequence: TGTGCCAGTAACGCGGAGACCTATAATGAAAAACTGTTTTTT. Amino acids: CASNAETYNEKLFF.